The present T cell receptor (beta chain) was sequenced within a study of T cell responses to AZD1222 COVID-19 vaccine (TCRdb year 2021). About the full investigation: AZD1222 recipients given second doses at about 4 weeks or at about 12 weeks were pooled, since spike-specific TCR depth and breadth were not found to differ between the two schedules. Trial participants were enrolled by age into subgroups of 18-55, 56-69 and 70-plus years, and around 140, 26 and 57 TCR-sequenced participants, respectively, were included in these subgroups. TCR sequencing covered some 240 trial participants: roughly 200 given two doses of AZD1222 and 26 given two doses of MenACWY control vaccine.

Here is what the overall study found, with its caveats: No day 14 peak-response samples were available, so repertoires were characterized only after the peak T cell response. Participants were mostly white British and included more females than males, and it was suggested by the authors that clonal diversity may have been underestimated. The 56-69-year group was small, and its depth increase did not reach significance, likely because of low power. Vaccine-associated CD4 TCRs spanned the whole spike protein, with dominant responses in regions 160-218 and 743-854. Conclusions about previously exposed vaccinees were limited because only six AZD1222 recipients were SARS-CoV-2 seropositive at baseline. Nearly half of unique spike-specific TCRs reportedly recognized epitopes outside regions mutated in the B.1.351 and B.1.1.7 variants. After two AZD1222 doses, both the breadth and the depth of spike-specific TCRs were significantly higher than at day 0 and than in MenACWY recipients.

The sample's time point label, decoded: baseline before first vaccination. The vaccinee samples were drawn from two UK trials, COV001 and COV002, one of which was a single-blind randomized controlled phase 2/3 trial testing AZD1222 (ChAdOx1 nCoV-19) in healthy adults. For TCRbeta chain sequencing, PBMC samples were collected from trial participants at day 0 and at day 28 after the second dose. With respect to this clone: Which antigen it targets is not known. Qualities for individual bases were not recorded, and no much larger clone is one base off.

The CDR3 regions of human TCRbeta chains were analyzed by immunosequencing. The authors' pipeline ran thus. TCRs in the repertoires were compared against a reference library of SARS-CoV-2-specific TCRs that had been generated with the MIRA antigen-specificity platform. Breadth was defined as the fraction of unique TCRs that were SARS-CoV-2-associated, and depth was defined as the fraction of total T cells that were SARS-CoV-2-associated. Using the MIRA data, each spike-specific TCR was assigned both to the spike region to which the TCR was reactive and to a CD4 or CD8 class. Log10-transformed breadth and depth values were compared by one-way ANOVA with Sidak's multiple comparisons tests. TCRdb's version of the immuneACCESS table is confined to in-frame rearrangements and falls short of the full clone set. An unresolved V gene accounts for under half of the shortfall where checked; the remainder is of unknown origin. Clone size and the V and J calls come from that table; the DNA yielded D and trimming. This sample comprises about 100,000 clones, about 94% of them detected only once. Of the sample, around 4.7% falls within the top ten clones.

This clonotype originated in an adult in good health. Here the sequenced sample was peripheral blood, taken on day 0 of AZD1222 vaccination.

This receptor has the CDR3 CSVEEGVGAKNIQYF. The DNA sequence reads TGCAGCGTTGAAGAGGGGGTAGGAGCCAAAAACATTCAGTACTTC. The chain is made from TRBV29-1 and TRBJ2-4; the D gene is possibly TRBD1 or TRBD2, each agreeing over 5 bases. The CDR3 numbers 15 residues from cysteine through phenylalanine. Left in the record is the CDR3 DNA by itself, 45 bases read in frame from the first base. Relative to germline, V is 0 bases shorter and J is 0 bases shorter, with 9 bases between their ends. As encoded in the germline V gene, CDR1 is SQVTM while CDR2 is ANQGSEA. With the portions outside the CDR3 filled from the reference TRBV29-1 and TRBJ2-4 genes, the complete variable region becomes SAVISQKPSRDICQRGTSLTIQCQVDSQVTMMFWYRQQPGQSLTLIATANQGSEATYESGFVIDKFPISRPNLTFSTLTVSNMSPEDSSIYLCSVEEGVGAKNIQYFGAGTRLSVL.